This T cell receptor (beta chain) came from a study of early T cells in non-severe SARS-CoV-2 infection. V lost 6 bases, J lost 0 bases, and 15 bases stayed unmatched. The CDR3 runs 19 residues. CDR1 MNHEY and CDR2 SMNVEV come from the germline V gene (reference sequence). One entry per CDR3 protein results from TCRdb running MiXCR on the 5' RACE reads. Of tens of thousands of distinct CDR3 sequences listed, around 5.8% are singletons. This clonotype was seen ten or more times. This TCR was recovered from an adult who was a healthcare worker with PCR-confirmed SARS-CoV-2 infection or an uninfected control (not recorded which). The source material was whole blood. The chain couples TRBV27 to TRBJ2-3; TRBD1 agrees at 10 bases. The CDR3 loop reads CASSFQPGTGVPSTDTQYF. CDR3 in DNA: TGTGCCAGCAGCTTCCAGCCCGGGACAGGGGTCCCTAGCACAGATACGCAGTATTTT.